This passage covers 30 T cell receptor beta chains from one sample sequenced in a study of glioma-infiltrating T cells after dendritic cell vaccination. TCRdb's table, derived via immunoSEQ multiplex PCR, lists solely in-frame clones and lacks some. The sample shows 30,000 to 40,000 clones, around 80% of them seen only once. Specimen: blood, collected before dendritic cell vaccination. These receptors originate from a human donor with glioblastoma.

The rearrangement joins TRBV7-2 to TRBJ1-2, with 8 bases fitting TRBD1. The length of the CDR3 is 14 residues. The germline V gene encodes CDR1 SGHTA and CDR2 FQGNSA. Germline trimming cut 4 bases from V and 8 bases from J; bases unmatched to any gene: 9. CDR3 nucleotide sequence: TGTGCCAGCAGCTCGAGGGGCAGGGGGCACGGCTACACCTTC. Amino acids: CASSSRGRGHGYTF.

The chain recombines TRBV11-2 with TRBJ2-7; D not certain. The germline V gene has CDR1 SGHAT and CDR2 FQNNGV. Trimming stripped 1 base from V and 1 base from J, with 2 bases between. CDR3 length equals 12 residues. CDR3 DNA sequence: TGTGCCAGCAGCTTAGCGTCCTACGAGCAGTACTTC. Residues: CASSLASYEQYF.

V usage is TRBV21-1 and J usage is TRBJ1-5; TRBD1 is the table's D call and was not checked against the DNA. TRBV21-1 is tagged as a pseudogene. CDR3 size: 16 residues. The CDR3, as DNA: TGTGCCAGCAGCAAAGATACAACGGACACCAATCAGCCCCAGCATTTT. Its protein product is CASSKDTTDTNQPQHF.

This CDR3 reads CATSRGLTGVEHEQYF. CDR3 bases: TGTGCCACCAGCAGAGGTTTAACAGGGGTGGAGCACGAGCAGTACTTC. This chain connects TRBV15 to TRBJ2-7; 7 bases match TRBD1. CDR3 length equals 16 residues. Germline V gene data show CDR1 as LNHNV and CDR2 as YYDKDF (reference sequence). After removal of 1 base from V and 5 bases from J, the junction contained 11 bases not matched to a gene.

The V call is TRBV28, the J call TRBJ2-3; TRBD1 is a possible D gene (5 bases). V lost 3 bases to trimming and J lost 6 bases, with 7 bases between them. The CDR3 covers 12 residues. Germline V gene sequence: CDR1 MDHEN, CDR2 SYDVKM. In DNA, the CDR3 is TGTGCCAGCAGTTTGACAGCTGATACGCAGTATTTT. Its translation is CASSLTADTQYF.

The rearrangement joins TRBV27 to TRBJ2-7; 7 bases align to TRBD1. The V gene end was trimmed by 7 bases and the J gene end by 4 bases; junction bases not matched to a gene: 13. CDR3 size: 15 residues. In germline, CDR1 is MNHEY, CDR2 SMNVEV (reference sequence). CDR3 protein: CASTPTPGQKYEQYF. CDR3 bases: TGTGCCAGCACCCCGACCCCGGGACAGAAATACGAGCAGTACTTC.

The V and J genes are TRBV7-9 and TRBJ1-2; D gene uncertain. Trimming left V 0 bases short and J 3 bases short, with 14 bases between. This CDR3 has 16 residues. The germline V gene encodes CDR1 SEHNR and CDR2 FQNEAQ (reference sequence). Here the CDR3 reads CASSLAAGGKHYGYTF. CDR3 DNA sequence: TGTGCCAGCAGCTTAGCGGCGGGCGGAAAACACTATGGCTACACCTTC. Combining the CDR3 with reference TRBV7-9 and TRBJ1-2 gives the whole variable domain DTGVSQNPRHKITKRGQNVTFRCDPISEHNRLYWYRQTLGQGPEFLTYFQNEAQLEKSRLLSDRFSAERPKGSFSTLEIQRTEQGDSAMYLCASSLAAGGKHYGYTFGSGTRLTVV.

The DNA of the CDR3 is TGTGCCAGCAGTCGGACAGGGGACACCGGGGAGCTGTTTTTT. Its translation is CASSRTGDTGELFF. V usage is TRBV6-6 and J usage is TRBJ2-2; 9 bases agree with TRBD1. CDR1 and CDR2 (germline): MNHNY, SVGAGI (reference sequence). CDR3 length: 14 residues. V dropped 5 bases and J dropped 3; count of bases not matched to a gene: 1.

This clone was observed a handful of times. V and J are TRBV6-5 and TRBJ1-5, with TRBD1 as a possible D gene (5 bases). V dropped 5 bases and J dropped 4 bases, with 9 bases sitting between them. The CDR3 is made up of 13 amino acids. From germline, CDR1 is MNHEY and CDR2 SVGAGI. CDR3 sequence (DNA): TGTGCCAGCAGTCGACAGCAAAATCAGCCCCAGCATTTT. As protein: CASSRQQNQPQHF.

This clone was found a few times. The chain links TRBV9 to TRBJ1-3; maybe TRBD1 (6 bases). The CDR3 has 15 amino acids. The germline V gene encodes CDR1 SGDLS and CDR2 YYNGEE. V was cut by 3 bases and J by 4 bases, with 14 bases left in between. The chain's CDR3 is CASSATGFVGNTIYF. CDR3 nucleotides: TGTGCCAGCAGCGCAACAGGGTTTGTAGGAAACACCATATATTTT.

Turning to this clone: At one boundary the junction diverges from the germline segment, which might be a read error. The rearrangement joins TRBV6-5 to TRBJ2-7; 8 nucleotides align to TRBD1. The germline gives CDR1 MNHEY, CDR2 SVGAGI. This CDR3 is 10 amino acids long. The CDR3 here is CASIRDRSPF. CDR3 sequence (DNA): TGTGCCAGCATAAGGGACAGGTCCCCCTTC.

The V call is TRBV2, the J call TRBJ1-6; maybe TRBD1 (5 bases). V lost 7 bases and J lost 4, with 11 bases in between. The CDR3 contains 14 residues. CDR1 SNHLY and CDR2 FYNNEI come from the germline V gene. The CDR3 protein is CASIRTSYNSPLHF. For the CDR3, the DNA is TGTGCCAGCATTCGGACATCATATAATTCACCCCTCCACTTT.

V is TRBV10-3 and J is TRBJ2-4; D unresolved. The germline V and J ends were trimmed by 0 bases and 2 bases, with 5 bases remaining between them. The CDR3 has 14 residues. Germline V lookup: CDR1 ENHRY, CDR2 SYGVKD. This chain's CDR3 is CAISESSSKNIQYF. Here the CDR3 DNA reads TGTGCCATCAGTGAGTCGAGTTCCAAAAACATTCAGTACTTC.

The CDR3 loop is CASSDSTGEGKLFF. The CDR3 coding sequence is TGTGCCAGCAGTGACTCGACAGGGGAAGGAAAACTGTTTTTT. V and J are TRBV2 and TRBJ1-4, with 8 bases fitting TRBD1. CDR1 and CDR2 from the germline V gene are SNHLY and FYNNEI. With 3 bases clipped from V and 10 bases from J, the junction kept 7 bases outside the gene matches. This CDR3 contains 14 residues.

V gene TRBV6-5 combines with J gene TRBJ2-3; D ambiguous. This CDR3 contains 14 residues. V lost 0 bases, J lost 0 bases, and 4 bases lay in between. CDR1 is MNHEY, CDR2 SVGAGI, per germline. The CDR3, as DNA: TGTGCCAGCAGTTACTCTTATAGCACAGATACGCAGTATTTT. It yields the protein CASSYSYSTDTQYF.

The chain employs TRBV7-3 and TRBJ2-2; 7 bases align to TRBD1. Germline V gene sequence: CDR1 SGHTA, CDR2 FQGTGA. The V and J ends lost 5 bases and 10 bases, in that order; junction bases with no gene match: 19. The CDR3 runs to 17 residues. The CDR3, as DNA: TGTGCCAGCAGCCCCGGACAGGCTCCTTTTGGGGACGTGGAGCTGTTTTTT. It yields the protein CASSPGQAPFGDVELFF.

The chain uses TRBV30 and TRBJ2-5; D ambiguous. The germline V gene has CDR1 GTSNPN and CDR2 SVGIG (reference sequence). The CDR3 sequence is 15 residues long. V was cut by 2 bases and J by 0 bases, with 13 bases left in between. CDR3 sequence: CAWSSSSLYQETQYF. In DNA form, the CDR3 reads TGTGCCTGGAGTTCTTCCAGTTTGTACCAAGAGACCCAGTACTTC. Based on the CDR3 plus reference TRBV30 and TRBJ2-5, the full variable domain is SQTIHQWPATLVQPVGSPLSLECTVEGTSNPNLYWYRQAAGRGLQLLFYSVGIGQISSEVPQNLSASRPQDRQFILSSKKLLLSDSGFYLCAWSSSSLYQETQYFGPGTRLLVL.

The genes are TRBV19 and TRBJ2-5, with D perhaps TRBD2 (6 bases). Per germline, CDR1 LNHDA and CDR2 SQIVND (reference sequence). The V and J ends lost 5 bases and 3 bases respectively, with 16 bases between them. The length of the CDR3 is 15 residues. The CDR3 DNA follows: TGTGCCAGTAGTCAGGCACGGGAGACAAAAGAGACCCAGTACTTC. It codes for CASSQARETKETQYF.

The chain carries TRBV5-1 and TRBJ2-2, with D perhaps matching TRBD1 (6 bases). This CDR3 is 17 amino acids long. CDR1 and CDR2 from the germline V gene are SGHRS and YFSETQ. Trimming took 0 bases from V and 0 from J, leaving 12 bases between them. CDR3 sequence reads: CASSLVPGATNTGELFF. CDR3 coding DNA: TGCGCCAGCAGCTTGGTTCCAGGGGCGACGAACACCGGGGAGCTGTTTTTT. Drawing the rest from reference TRBV5-1 and TRBJ2-2, the complete variable domain is KAGVTQTPRYLIKTRGQQVTLSCSPISGHRSVSWYQQTPGQGLQFLFEYFSETQRNKGNFPGRFSGRQFSNSRSEMNVSTLELGDSALYLCASSLVPGATNTGELFFGEGSRLTVL.

The V gene is TRBV25-1, the J gene TRBJ1-1; 9 bases map to TRBD1. The CDR3 has 16 amino acids. The V and J ends lost 1 base and 2 bases, in that order; junction bases with no gene match: 5. Germline CDR1 is MGHDK and CDR2 is SYGVNS. CDR3 nucleotide sequence: TGTGCCAGCAGTGAATCCATGGGACAGGGAAACACTGAAGCTTTCTTT. Protein product: CASSESMGQGNTEAFF.

This sequence joins TRBV6-1 and TRBJ2-7; a weak D match, TRBD1 (6 bases). CDR1 is MNHNS and CDR2 is SASEGT in the germline V gene. The CDR3 is 13 residues long. V lost 5 bases, J lost 1 base, and 9 bases lay in between. This chain's CDR3 is CASSLQGSYEQYF. Here the CDR3 DNA reads TGTGCCAGCAGTTTACAGGGTTCCTACGAGCAGTACTTC.

The chain has TRBV7-9 and TRBJ2-7, with a possible D match to TRBD2 (6 bases). Looked up from germline, CDR1 is SEHNR and CDR2 is FQNEAQ (reference sequence). The CDR3 loop spans 13 amino acids. V gave up 5 bases and J gave up 7 bases, with 15 bases separating them. The CDR3 coding sequence is TGTGCCAGCAGCCCGGCGGCGGGATGGGAGCAGTACTTC. Residues: CASSPAAGWEQYF.

The rearrangement joins TRBV27 to TRBJ1-4; TRBD1 agrees at 8 bases. V lost 7 bases and J lost 10; bases outside the gene matches: 11. Germline assignment: CDR1 MNHEY and CDR2 SMNVEV (reference sequence). The CDR3 is 14 amino acids. In nucleotides, the CDR3 is TGTGCCAGCACCGTCGGACAGGGCCGAGGAAAACTGTTTTTT. Translated: CASTVGQGRGKLFF. The complete variable domain, with remaining parts taken from reference TRBV27 and TRBJ1-4, reads EAQVTQNPRYLITVTGKKLTVTCSQNMNHEYMSWYRQDPGLGLRQIYYSMNVEVTDKGDVPEGYKVSRKEKRNFPLILESPSPNQTSLYFCASTVGQGRGKLFFGSGTQLSVL.

The chain employs TRBV28 and TRBJ1-1; D remains unclear. V was trimmed by 2 bases and J by 11 bases, leaving 18 bases between them. The length of the CDR3 is 14 residues. Per germline, CDR1 MDHEN and CDR2 SYDVKM. CDR3 sequence: CASSLREDHRRAFF. The CDR3 DNA sequence: TGTGCCAGCAGTTTAAGGGAGGACCACCGGCGGGCTTTCTTT.

J is TRBJ1-5 and V is TRBV2, with 9 bases that match TRBD1. This CDR3 comprises 15 residues. CDR1 is SNHLY, CDR2 FYNNEI, per germline. V was clipped by 4 bases and J by 7 bases; unmatched bases: 8. Written as DNA, the CDR3 is TGTGCCAGCAGTGCAAATCGACAGGGGGTACAGCCCCAGCATTTT. Its translation is CASSANRQGVQPQHF.

This chain joins TRBV5-8 and TRBJ2-1, with TRBD1 identical over 12 bases. V shed 4 bases, J shed 4 bases, and the junction held 3 bases outside the gene matches. The germline V gene encodes CDR1 SGHTS and CDR2 YDEGEE. The CDR3 has 15 residues. CDR3 DNA: TGTGCCAGCAGCGAGGGACAGGGGGCGTACAATGAGCAGTTCTTC. Translating gives CASSEGQGAYNEQFF.

The CDR3 sequence is CASSPRDTQYF. The CDR3 nucleotides read TGTGCCAGCAGCCCTAGGGATACGCAGTATTTT. V and J are TRBV6-6 and TRBJ2-3; no reliable D call. There are 11 residues in the CDR3. Trimming cost V 6 bases and J 6 bases, with 7 bases left between them. The germline gives CDR1 MNHNY, CDR2 SVGAGI (reference sequence).

This chain joins TRBV5-6 and TRBJ1-3; no firm D call. The CDR3 has 16 amino acids. CDR1 and CDR2 (germline): SGHDT, YYEEEE. Trimming stripped 5 bases from V and 0 bases from J, with 15 bases between. CDR3 loop: CASSFSTYTSGNTIYF. The CDR3 DNA follows: TGTGCCAGCAGTTTCTCCACATACACCTCTGGAAACACCATATATTTT.

The chain carries TRBV6-4 and TRBJ2-1, with D maybe TRBD2 (5 bases). Germline lookup yields CDR1 MRHNA and CDR2 SNTAGT. The CDR3 contains 13 residues. The V gene lost 5 bases and the J gene lost 1 base, with 6 bases spanning the gap. CDR3 residues: CASSTSSYNEQFF. The CDR3 nucleotides read TGTGCCAGCAGTACTAGTTCCTACAATGAGCAGTTCTTC.

The J gene is TRBJ1-5, the V gene TRBV6-1, with D possibly matching TRBD1 (6 bases). V was pared by 3 bases and J by 5 bases, with 17 bases between. CDR3 size: 16 residues. Per germline, CDR1 MNHNS and CDR2 SASEGT. CDR3 sequence: CASSEGAAAGDQPQHF. The CDR3, as DNA: TGTGCCAGCAGTGAGGGGGCCGCAGCAGGAGATCAGCCCCAGCATTTT.